These T cell receptor beta chains were read from a single sample in a study of shared clonotypes between healthy human individuals. This table comes from immunoSEQ multiplex PCR, and its TCRdb copy is limited to in-frame clones, with some not included. The table has hundreds of thousands of clones, approximately 95% seen once; the top ten hold approximately 0.11%. Source material: naive CD8+ T cells sorted from blood. Source of these receptors: a woman younger than 45 in good health. Each CDR3 is given with its conserved first and last residue. The order of the fields is V gene, J gene, D gene, clone size, CDR3 DNA, CDR3 protein. A D gene is named only where the DNA matches it firmly. The size of a clone is reported for some rows only, either as once, few or many, or as a class for expanded clones.

TRBV6-5	TRBJ2-1	.	.	TGTGCCAGCAGTTATAGTGTTACCAATGAGCAGTTCTTC	CASSYSVTNEQFF
TRBV6-4	TRBJ2-1	.	.	TGTGCCAGCAGCCCCGGCGAGTCCTCCTACAATGAGCAGTTCTTC	CASSPGESSYNEQFF
TRBV9	TRBJ2-2	TRBD1	once	TGTGCCAGCAGCGTAGCTTCGAGGGGGCAAGGCGGGGAGCTGTTTTTT	CASSVASRGQGGELFF
TRBV28	TRBJ1-1	.	few	TGTGCCAGCAGGCAGGGTTACACTGAAGCTTTCTTT	CASRQGYTEAFF
TRBV29-1	TRBJ2-5	.	.	TGCAGCGTGGAGACTGAGGAGGAGCAGTACTTC	CSVETEEEQYF
TRBV29-1	TRBJ2-7	.	.	TGCAGCGTTGCAGGACTATACTACGAGCAGTACTTC	CSVAGLYYEQYF
TRBV29-1	TRBJ2-2	TRBD2	few	TGCAGCGTTGTACTAGCGGACTCGAACACCGGGGAGCTGTTTTTT	CSVVLADSNTGELFF
TRBV12-5	TRBJ2-1	TRBD1	.	TGTGCTAGTGGTCCTGGACAGGGGAGCTACAATGAGCAGTTCTTC	CASGPGQGSYNEQFF
TRBV7-9	TRBJ1-1	TRBD1	.	TGTGCCAGCAGCTTCGACAGGGGGGTTACTGAAGCTTTCTTT	CASSFDRGVTEAFF
TRBV28	TRBJ1-2	.	.	TGTGCCAGCAGTTTAGTCGGGGGATTTGACTATGGCTACACCTTC	CASSLVGGFDYGYTF
TRBV10-2	TRBJ1-2	.	.	TGCGCCAGCAGTGAATTTGCCGATAACTATGGCTACACCTTC	CASSEFADNYGYTF
TRBV28	TRBJ2-1	.	.	TGTGCCAGCAGTTTAGCTCCACCCTACAATGAGCAGTTCTTC	CASSLAPPYNEQFF
TRBV11-2	TRBJ2-3	.	.	TGTGCCAGCAGCCGACCAGATACGCAGTATTTT	CASSRPDTQYF
TRBV4-1	TRBJ1-1	.	.	TGCGCCAGCAGCCAACATGTGAACACTGAAGCTTTCTTT	CASSQHVNTEAFF
TRBV11-2	TRBJ2-1	.	.	TGTGCCAGCAGCTTGGAACTGCTCTCCTACAATGAGCAGTTCTTC	CASSLELLSYNEQFF
TRBV28	TRBJ2-7	.	.	TGTGCCAGCAATTTTGGAGCGGACGAGCAGTACTTC	CASNFGADEQYF
TRBV7-6	TRBJ2-7	TRBD1	.	TGTGCCAGCAGCCACCTGACAGGGCCAAAGAACGAGCAGTACTTC	CASSHLTGPKNEQYF
TRBV4-1	TRBJ2-7	TRBD2	once	TGCGCCAGCAGCCAAGGGCTCGGGACTATAGGCGAGCAGTACTTC	CASSQGLGTIGEQYF
TRBV5-3	TRBJ2-7	TRBD1	.	TGTGCCAGAAGCTTGGGCGGGGACAGGGGGGTAGGAGGCGAGCAGTACTTC	CARSLGGDRGVGGEQYF
TRBV11-2	TRBJ2-1	TRBD2	.	TGTGCCAGCAGCCCGCTAGCGGGAGCCTACAATGAGCAGTTCTTC	CASSPLAGAYNEQFF
TRBV28	TRBJ2-7	.	.	TGTGCCAGCAGTTCCACCCGGGGGGCGGGACTATACGAGCAGTACTTC	CASSSTRGAGLYEQYF
TRBV9	TRBJ2-1	TRBD1	.	TGTGCCAGCGGACAGGGCCCCAATGAGCAGTTCTTC	CASGQGPNEQFF
TRBV28	TRBJ2-7	.	.	TGTGCCAGCACCGGCCAGGGGTACGAGCAGTACTTC	CASTGQGYEQYF
TRBV5-4	TRBJ1-2	.	.	TGTGCCAGCAGCTTGGCTTCAGGGTATAGCTATGGCTACACCTTC	CASSLASGYSYGYTF
TRBV11-2	TRBJ2-7	TRBD2	.	TGTGCCAGTATGGCCGGACTAGCGGGAGACGAGCAGTACTTC	CASMAGLAGDEQYF
TRBV28	TRBJ2-3	.	.	TGTGCCAGCAGTACAAGACCCCCGGATACGCAGTATTTT	CASSTRPPDTQYF
TRBV2	TRBJ1-2	TRBD1	.	TGTGCCAGCAGCGACAGGGGGCCCTTCTATGGCTACACCTTC	CASSDRGPFYGYTF
TRBV7-3	TRBJ2-1	TRBD2	.	TGTGCCAGCAGCCTAGTTCTAGCGGCGATGACCTACAATGAGCAGTTCTTC	CASSLVLAAMTYNEQFF
TRBV6-1	TRBJ2-7	TRBD2	.	TGTGCCAGCAGTCAACCACTAGCGGGAGCAGACGAGCAGTACTTC	CASSQPLAGADEQYF
TRBV27	TRBJ2-7	.	.	TGTGCCAGCAGTCCCCCGGGCCGCTCCTACGAGCAGTACTTC	CASSPPGRSYEQYF
TRBV28	TRBJ2-7	TRBD1	.	TGTGCCAGCACCGGGACAGGCCTGTCCTACGAGCAGTACTTC	CASTGTGLSYEQYF
TRBV5-5	TRBJ2-7	.	.	TGTGCCAGCAGCCCAAGTGTCCTCGCCGGCACCTACGAGCAGTACTTC	CASSPSVLAGTYEQYF
TRBV5-6	TRBJ2-7	TRBD1	.	TGTGCCAGCAGCCGGGACAGGGGGAGCGAGCAGTACTTC	CASSRDRGSEQYF
TRBV7-8	TRBJ1-3	.	.	TGTGCCAGCACGGGGGCCGGAAACACCATATATTTT	CASTGAGNTIYF
TRBV5-6	TRBJ2-7	.	.	TGTGCCAGCAGCCTGCCGTACCAGGGTGAGCAGTACTTC	CASSLPYQGEQYF
TRBV29-1	TRBJ2-3	TRBD2	.	TGCAGCGCCCGAAGCCGTCAGGACGGGAGGGCCGCAGATACGCAGTATTTT	CSARSRQDGRAADTQYF
TRBV4-1	TRBJ1-1	TRBD1	once	TGCGCCAGCAGCCAGGGACAGATGAACACTGAAGCTTTCTTT	CASSQGQMNTEAFF
TRBV30	TRBJ1-5	.	.	TGTGCCTTACCGGGACTCCAGAGCAATCAGCCCCAGCATTTT	CALPGLQSNQPQHF
TRBV2	TRBJ1-5	.	.	TGTGCCAGCAACGGACCAGGCCGGGAGCCCCAGCATTTT	CASNGPGREPQHF
TRBV28	TRBJ1-2	.	.	TGTGCCAGCAGTTTCTGGGGGGCGGGTAACTATGGCTACACCTTC	CASSFWGAGNYGYTF